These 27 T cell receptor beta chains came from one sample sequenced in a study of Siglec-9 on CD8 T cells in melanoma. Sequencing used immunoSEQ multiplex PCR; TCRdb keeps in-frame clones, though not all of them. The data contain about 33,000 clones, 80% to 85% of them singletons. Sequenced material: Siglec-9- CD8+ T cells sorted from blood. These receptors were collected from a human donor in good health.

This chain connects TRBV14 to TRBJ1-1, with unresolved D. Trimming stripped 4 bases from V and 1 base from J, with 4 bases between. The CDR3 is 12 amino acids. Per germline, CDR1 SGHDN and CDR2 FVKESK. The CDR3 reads CASSLRNTEAFF. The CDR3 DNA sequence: TGTGCCAGCAGCCTTAGGAACACTGAAGCTTTCTTT.

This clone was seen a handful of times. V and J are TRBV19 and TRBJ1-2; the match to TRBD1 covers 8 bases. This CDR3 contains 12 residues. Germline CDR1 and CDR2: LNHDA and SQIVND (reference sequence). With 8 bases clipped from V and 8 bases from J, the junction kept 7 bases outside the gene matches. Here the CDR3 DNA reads TGTGCCAGTGGAGGACAGGGTCAGGGCTACACCTTC. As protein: CASGGQGQGYTF. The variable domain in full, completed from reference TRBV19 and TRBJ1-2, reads DGGITQSPKYLFRKEGQNVTLSCEQNLNHDAMYWYRQDPGQGLRLIYYSQIVNDFQKGDIAEGYSVSREKKESFPLTVTSAQKNPTAFYLCASGGQGQGYTFGSGTRLTVV.

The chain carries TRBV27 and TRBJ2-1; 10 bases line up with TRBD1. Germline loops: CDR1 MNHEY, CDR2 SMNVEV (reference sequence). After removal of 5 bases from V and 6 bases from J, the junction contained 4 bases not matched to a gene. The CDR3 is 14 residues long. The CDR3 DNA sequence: TGTGCCAGCAGTCACCGGACAGGGGGCAATGAGCAGTTCTTC. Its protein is CASSHRTGGNEQFF.

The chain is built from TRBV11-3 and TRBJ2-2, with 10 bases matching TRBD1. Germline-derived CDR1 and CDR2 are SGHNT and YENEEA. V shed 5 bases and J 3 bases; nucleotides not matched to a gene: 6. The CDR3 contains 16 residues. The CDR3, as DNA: TGTGCCAGCAGCCTCTGGGACAGGGGTGACACCGGGGAGCTGTTTTTT. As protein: CASSLWDRGDTGELFF.

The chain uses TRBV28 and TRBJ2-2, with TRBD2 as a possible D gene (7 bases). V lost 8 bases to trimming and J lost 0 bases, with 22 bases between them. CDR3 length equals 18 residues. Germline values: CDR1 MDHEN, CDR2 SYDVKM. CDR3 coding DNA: TGTGCCAGCTTGACAGGCTTTGGGCTAGCGGCGAACACCGGGGAGCTGTTTTTT. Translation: CASLTGFGLAANTGELFF.

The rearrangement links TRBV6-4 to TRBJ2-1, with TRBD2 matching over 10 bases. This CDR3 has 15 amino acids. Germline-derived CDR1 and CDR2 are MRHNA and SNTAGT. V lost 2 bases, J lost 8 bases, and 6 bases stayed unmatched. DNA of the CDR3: TGTGCCAGCAGTGACGAGGCTAGCGGGAGTCATGAGCAGTTCTTC. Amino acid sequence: CASSDEASGSHEQFF.

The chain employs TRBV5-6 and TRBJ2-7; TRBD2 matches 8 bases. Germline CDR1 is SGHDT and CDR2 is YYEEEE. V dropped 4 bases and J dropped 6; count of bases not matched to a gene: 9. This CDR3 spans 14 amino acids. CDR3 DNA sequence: TGTGCCAGCAGCCAAACTAGCGGCCTAGGCGAGCAGTACTTC. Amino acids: CASSQTSGLGEQYF.

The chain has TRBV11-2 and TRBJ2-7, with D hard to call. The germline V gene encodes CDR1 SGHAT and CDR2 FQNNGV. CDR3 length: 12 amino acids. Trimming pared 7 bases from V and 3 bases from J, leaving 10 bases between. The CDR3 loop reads CASTAQNYEQYF. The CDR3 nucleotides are TGTGCCAGCACCGCTCAGAACTACGAGCAGTACTTC.

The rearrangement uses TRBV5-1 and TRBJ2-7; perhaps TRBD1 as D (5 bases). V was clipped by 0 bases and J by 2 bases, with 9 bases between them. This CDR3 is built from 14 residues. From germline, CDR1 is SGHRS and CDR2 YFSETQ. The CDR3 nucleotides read TGCGCCAGCAGCTTGGAACAGGCTCCCTACGAGCAGTACTTC. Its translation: CASSLEQAPYEQYF.

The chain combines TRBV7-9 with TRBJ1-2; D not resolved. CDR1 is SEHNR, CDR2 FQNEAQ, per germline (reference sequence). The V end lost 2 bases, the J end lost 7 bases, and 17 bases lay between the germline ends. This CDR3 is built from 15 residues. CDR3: CASSLWSEAFGGYTF. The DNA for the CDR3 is TGTGCCAGCAGCTTATGGAGTGAGGCCTTTGGTGGCTACACCTTC.

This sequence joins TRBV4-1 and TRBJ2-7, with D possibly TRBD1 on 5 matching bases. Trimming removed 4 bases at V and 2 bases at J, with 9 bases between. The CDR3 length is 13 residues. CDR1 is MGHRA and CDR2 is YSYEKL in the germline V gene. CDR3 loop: CASSRVGAYEQYF. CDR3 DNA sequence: TGCGCCAGCAGCCGTGTAGGGGCCTACGAGCAGTACTTC.

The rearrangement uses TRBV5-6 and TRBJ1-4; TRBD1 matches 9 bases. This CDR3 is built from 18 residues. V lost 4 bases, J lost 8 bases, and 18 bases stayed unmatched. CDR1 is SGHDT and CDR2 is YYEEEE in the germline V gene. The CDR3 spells CASSLLGQGRVTSEKLFF. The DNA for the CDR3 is TGTGCCAGCAGCCTCCTTGGACAGGGGAGGGTGACTTCGGAAAAACTGTTTTTT.

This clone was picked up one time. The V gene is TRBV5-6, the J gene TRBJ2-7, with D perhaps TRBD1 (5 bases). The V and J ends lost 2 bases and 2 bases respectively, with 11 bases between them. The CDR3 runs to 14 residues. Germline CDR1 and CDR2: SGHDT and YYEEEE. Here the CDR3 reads CASSFTGLAYEQYF. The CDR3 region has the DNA TGTGCCAGCAGCTTCACAGGCCTAGCCTACGAGCAGTACTTC.

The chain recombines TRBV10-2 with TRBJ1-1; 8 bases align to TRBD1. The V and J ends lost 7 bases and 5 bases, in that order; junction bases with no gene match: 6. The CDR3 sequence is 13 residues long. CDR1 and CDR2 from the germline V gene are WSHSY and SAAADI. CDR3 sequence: CASTTGGLTEAFF. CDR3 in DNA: TGCGCCAGCACTACAGGGGGGTTGACTGAAGCTTTCTTT.

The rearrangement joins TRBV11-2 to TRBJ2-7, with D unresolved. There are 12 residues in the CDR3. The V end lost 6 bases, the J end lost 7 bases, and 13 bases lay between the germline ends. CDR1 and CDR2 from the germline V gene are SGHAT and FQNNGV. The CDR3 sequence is CASRVGSWEQYF. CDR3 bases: TGTGCCAGCAGGGTCGGGTCTTGGGAGCAGTACTTC.

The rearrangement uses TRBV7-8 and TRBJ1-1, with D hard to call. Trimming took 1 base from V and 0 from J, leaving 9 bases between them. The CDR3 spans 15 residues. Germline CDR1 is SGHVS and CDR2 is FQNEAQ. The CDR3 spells CASSLEIPMNTEAFF. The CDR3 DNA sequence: TGTGCCAGCAGCTTAGAAATACCTATGAACACTGAAGCTTTCTTT.

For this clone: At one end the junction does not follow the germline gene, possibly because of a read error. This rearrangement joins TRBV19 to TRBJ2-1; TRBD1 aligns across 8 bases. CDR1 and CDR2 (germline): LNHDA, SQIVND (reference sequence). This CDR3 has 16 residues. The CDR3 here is CASSVDRGNSYNEQFF. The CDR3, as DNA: TGTGCCAGTAGTGTAGACAGGGGTAATTCCTACAATGAGCAGTTCTTC.

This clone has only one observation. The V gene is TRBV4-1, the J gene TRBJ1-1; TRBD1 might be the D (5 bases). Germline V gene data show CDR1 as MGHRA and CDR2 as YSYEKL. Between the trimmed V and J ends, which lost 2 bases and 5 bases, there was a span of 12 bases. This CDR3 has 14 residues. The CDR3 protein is CASSQTWGGTEAFF. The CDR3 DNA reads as TGCGCCAGCAGCCAAACTTGGGGGGGAACTGAAGCTTTCTTT.

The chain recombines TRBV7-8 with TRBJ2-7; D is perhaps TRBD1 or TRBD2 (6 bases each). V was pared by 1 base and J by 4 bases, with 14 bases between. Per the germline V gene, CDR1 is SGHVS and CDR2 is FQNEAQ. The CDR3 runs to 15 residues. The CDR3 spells CASSLGRGALYEQYF. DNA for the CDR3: TGTGCCAGCAGCTTAGGGAGGGGGGCACTGTACGAGCAGTACTTC.

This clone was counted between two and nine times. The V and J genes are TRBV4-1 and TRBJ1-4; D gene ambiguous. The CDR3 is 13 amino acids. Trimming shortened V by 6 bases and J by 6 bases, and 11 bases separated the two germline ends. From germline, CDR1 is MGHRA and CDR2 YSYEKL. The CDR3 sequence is CASRRTADEKLFF. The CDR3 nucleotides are TGCGCCAGCAGACGGACTGCTGATGAAAAACTGTTTTTT.

The CDR3 spells CATGDSDTAYEQYF. CDR3 coding DNA: TGTGCCACGGGGGACAGCGATACCGCGTACGAGCAGTACTTC. The V gene is TRBV6-5, the J gene TRBJ2-7; D might be TRBD1 (7 bases). In germline, CDR1 is MNHEY, CDR2 SVGAGI. Trimming stripped 10 bases from V and 4 bases from J, with 20 bases between. CDR3 length equals 14 residues.

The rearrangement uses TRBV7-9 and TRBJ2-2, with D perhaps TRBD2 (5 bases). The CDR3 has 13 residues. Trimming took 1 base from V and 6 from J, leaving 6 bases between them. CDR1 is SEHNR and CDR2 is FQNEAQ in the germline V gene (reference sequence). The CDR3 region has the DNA TGTGCCAGCAGCTTAGAACTAGCCGGGGAGCTGTTTTTT. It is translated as CASSLELAGELFF.

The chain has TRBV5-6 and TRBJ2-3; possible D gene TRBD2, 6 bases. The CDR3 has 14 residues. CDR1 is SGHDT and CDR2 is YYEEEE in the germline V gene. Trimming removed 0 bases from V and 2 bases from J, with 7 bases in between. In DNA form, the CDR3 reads TGTGCCAGCAGCTTGGCTAGCGACACAGATACGCAGTATTTT. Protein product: CASSLASDTDTQYF. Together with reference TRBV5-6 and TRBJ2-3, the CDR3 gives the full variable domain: DAGVTQSPTHLIKTRGQQVTLRCSPKSGHDTVSWYQQALGQGPQFIFQYYEEEERQRGNFPDRFSGHQFPNYSSELNVNALLLGDSALYLCASSLASDTDTQYFGPGTRLTVL.

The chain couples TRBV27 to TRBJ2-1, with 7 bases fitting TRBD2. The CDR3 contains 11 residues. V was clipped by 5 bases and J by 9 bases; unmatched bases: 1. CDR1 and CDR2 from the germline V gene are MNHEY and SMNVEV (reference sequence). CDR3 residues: CASSGGGEQFF. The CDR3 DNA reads TGTGCCAGCAGTGGGGGGGGTGAGCAGTTCTTC.

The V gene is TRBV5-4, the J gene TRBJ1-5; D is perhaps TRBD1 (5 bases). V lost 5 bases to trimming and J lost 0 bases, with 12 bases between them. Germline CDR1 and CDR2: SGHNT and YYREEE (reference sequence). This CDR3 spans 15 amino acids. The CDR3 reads CASRPGLDSNQPQHF. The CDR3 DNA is TGTGCCAGCAGACCAGGGTTAGATAGCAATCAGCCCCAGCATTTT.

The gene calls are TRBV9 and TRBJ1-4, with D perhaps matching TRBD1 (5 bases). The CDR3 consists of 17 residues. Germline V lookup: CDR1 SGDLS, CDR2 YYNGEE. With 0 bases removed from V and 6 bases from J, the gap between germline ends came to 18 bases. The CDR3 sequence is CASSVGIPVGVDEKLFF. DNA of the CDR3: TGTGCCAGCAGCGTAGGAATCCCAGTGGGGGTAGATGAAAAACTGTTTTTT.

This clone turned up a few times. This chain's CDR3 is CASSGDIAYGYTF. CDR3 DNA: TGTGCCAGCAGTGGGGACATTGCTTATGGCTACACCTTC. The chain carries TRBV6-1 and TRBJ1-2; D possibly corresponds to TRBD1 (6 bases). The germline V and J ends were trimmed by 4 bases and 5 bases, with 11 bases remaining between them. CDR1 MNHNS and CDR2 SASEGT come from the germline V gene. The CDR3 length is 13 residues.